This T cell receptor beta chain appears in the sequencing data of a study of blood T cells in healthy people across ages. Study-wide findings and caveats: Unsorted PBMCs ruled out conclusive naive versus antigen-experienced comparison.

The sample, around 9.9 milliliters of peripheral blood, was drawn from each donor. Together with a sample-barcoded 5' primer, a J-beta primer mix was included in a second PCR lasting about 6 to 11 cycles. Via MiXCR, TCRdb re-called the 5' RACE reads, giving one row per CDR3 protein. The sample contains under 950,000 distinct CDR3 sequences, approximately 21% of which appear only once. Worth noting for this clonotype: Its target is not known.

V shed 4 bases, J shed 4 bases, and the junction held 9 bases outside the gene matches. The CDR3 has 16 residues. The sequence was collected from a man between 65 and 79 years old in good health. The chain links TRBV12-3 or TRBV12-4 to TRBJ2-1, with TRBD1 matching over 8 bases. Source material: blood. CDR3 loop: CASSSRDRKIYNEQFF. Written as DNA, the CDR3 is TGTGCCAGCAGTTCTCGGGACAGGAAAATATACAATGAGCAGTTCTTC.